These 20 T cell receptor beta chains were all obtained from the same sample, sequenced in a study of T-cell reconstitution after alpha-beta-depleted transplantation in children. This sample's TCRbeta library carried unique molecular identifier barcodes. One entry per CDR3 protein, called by TCRdb with MiXCR from the PCR reads. The table lists 40,000 to 55,000 distinct CDR3 sequences, nearly 9.5% of them singletons. This material consisted of PBMCs, mostly from graft donor cells, taken 60 days after TCRalphabeta/CD19-depleted stem cell transplant. Receptor source: a male patient aged 2 to 9 who had a stem cell transplant for chronic granulomatous disease, so the T cells may come from the graft donor.

This clonotype was detected many times. The chain employs TRBV28 and TRBJ1-6, with 11 bases lining up with TRBD1. This CDR3 contains 15 residues. CDR1 and CDR2 from the germline V gene are MDHEN and SYDVKM. Trimming at V came to 7 bases and at J to 3 bases, leaving 2 bases not matched to a gene. The CDR3 nucleotides are TGTGCCAGCATGGGGACAGGGGGCTATAATTCACCCCTCCACTTT. It translates to CASMGTGGYNSPLHF.

Ten or more counts support this clonotype. V is TRBV14 and J is TRBJ2-2; perhaps TRBD2 as D (7 bases). V was cut by 4 bases and J by 4 bases, with 16 bases left in between. Germline CDR1 and CDR2: SGHDN and FVKESK. The CDR3 spans 16 residues. CDR3 nucleotide sequence: TGTGCCAGCAGCCGGCGGTTGGGGGGGCCCACCGGGGAGCTGTTTTTT. This encodes CASSRRLGGPTGELFF.

This clonotype was counted ten times or more. The chain carries TRBV7-9 and TRBJ2-7, with D uncertain. The CDR3 extends over 13 amino acids. V lost 0 bases to trimming and J lost 6 bases, with 9 bases between them. CDR1 and CDR2 (germline): SEHNR, FQNEAQ (reference sequence). The DNA of the CDR3 is TGTGCCAGCAGCTTAGCTGGTTTGGGCGAGCAGTACTTC. Translating gives CASSLAGLGEQYF.

This clonotype was observed at least ten times. This rearrangement joins TRBV6-5 to TRBJ1-2, with 8 bases lining up with TRBD1. Trimming took 2 bases from V and 2 from J; bases not matched to a gene: 1. Germline V gene sequence: CDR1 MNHEY, CDR2 SVGAGI. CDR3 length equals 14 residues. The chain's CDR3 is CASSYDRGNYGYTF. The CDR3 DNA follows: TGTGCCAGCAGTTACGACAGGGGAAACTATGGCTACACCTTC.

This clonotype was seen a few times. The rearrangement joins TRBV27 to TRBJ2-6, with 7 bases aligning to TRBD2. Germline V gene sequence: CDR1 MNHEY, CDR2 SMNVEV (reference sequence). CDR3 length: 18 residues. V lost 1 base and J lost 0; bases outside the gene matches: 6. For the CDR3, the DNA is TGTGCCAGCAGTTTATGGTCTAGCGGACCCTCTGGGGCCAACGTCCTGACTTTC. It codes for CASSLWSSGPSGANVLTF.

This clonotype was detected ten times or more. The V and J genes are TRBV27 and TRBJ2-5, with TRBD2 matching 7 bases. Unmatched junction bases numbered 2, after V lost 6 bases and J lost 4 bases. Germline values: CDR1 MNHEY, CDR2 SMNVEV (reference sequence). The CDR3 length is 12 residues. The CDR3 region has the DNA TGTGCCAGCAGGGGCGGGAGAGAGACCCAGTACTTC. It encodes CASRGGRETQYF.

The sample holds many counts of this clonotype. The V gene is TRBV29-1, the J gene TRBJ2-7, with D possibly TRBD2 on 6 matching bases. Trimming left V 4 bases short and J 4 bases short, with 11 bases between. CDR3 length: 12 amino acids. CDR1 and CDR2 (germline): SQVTM, ANQGSEA. CDR3 sequence (DNA): TGCAGCGTTGTGGCGGGGCGATACGAGCAGTACTTC. It codes for CSVVAGRYEQYF.

This clonotype was observed at least ten times. The genes are TRBV7-3 and TRBJ1-1; perhaps TRBD1 as D (5 bases). Germline values: CDR1 SGHTA, CDR2 FQGTGA. V lost 3 bases to trimming and J lost 7 bases, with 12 bases between them. The CDR3 is 13 residues long. The CDR3 DNA reads TGTGCCAGCAGCTTTAGTTCGGGGGGTGAAGCTTTCTTT. Its protein is CASSFSSGGEAFF.

This clonotype was counted many times. This rearrangement joins TRBV11-2 to TRBJ2-3; maybe TRBD2 (5 bases). Between the trimmed V and J ends, which lost 1 base and 3 bases, there was a span of 14 bases. Germline V gene data show CDR1 as SGHAT and CDR2 as FQNNGV. The CDR3 runs 16 residues. In DNA form, the CDR3 reads TGTGCCAGCAGCTTAGGGGTGGTCACGGGGACAGATACGCAGTATTTT. It yields the protein CASSLGVVTGTDTQYF.

At least ten counts were recorded for this clonotype. This rearrangement joins TRBV6-1 to TRBJ2-1, with D possibly matching TRBD1 (5 bases). CDR3 size: 14 residues. The V end lost 0 bases, the J end lost 6 bases, and 9 bases lay between the germline ends. Looked up from germline, CDR1 is MNHNS and CDR2 is SASEGT. The CDR3 reads CASSEAQGPNEQFF. The CDR3 DNA sequence: TGTGCCAGCAGTGAAGCCCAGGGTCCCAATGAGCAGTTCTTC.

This clonotype was counted at least ten times. The rearrangement uses TRBV20-1 and TRBJ2-4; no firm D call. Germline CDR1 reads DFQATT; CDR2 reads SNEGSKA (reference sequence). This CDR3 spans 14 amino acids. Trimming shortened V by 6 bases and J by 1 base, and 13 bases separated the two germline ends. Written as DNA, the CDR3 is TGCAGTGCCACAAACGTAGGGGCCAAAAACATTCAGTACTTC. Its protein product is CSATNVGAKNIQYF.

V and J are TRBV29-1 and TRBJ1-2; 8 nucleotides align to TRBD1. V was pared by 6 bases and J by 6 bases, with 12 bases of the junction left unmatched. The CDR3 consists of 14 residues. CDR1 is SQVTM, CDR2 ANQGSEA, per germline. The CDR3 is CSVDRQGTPNGYTF. In DNA form, the CDR3 reads TGCAGCGTAGATCGACAGGGGACCCCCAATGGCTACACCTTC.

This clonotype appeared many times. The chain joins TRBV20-1 to TRBJ2-7; D may be TRBD1 (6 bases). The CDR3 totals 14 residues. The V gene lost 1 base and the J gene lost 0 bases, with 10 bases spanning the gap. Germline CDR1 DFQATT, CDR2 SNEGSKA (reference sequence). The CDR3 sequence is CSARGEDSSYEQYF. In DNA form, the CDR3 reads TGCAGTGCTAGAGGAGAGGACAGCTCCTACGAGCAGTACTTC.

In this sample, this clonotype turned up many times. V usage is TRBV14 and J usage is TRBJ1-3, with TRBD1 matching over 7 bases. The germline CDR1 and CDR2 sequences are SGHDN and FVKESK. V lost 4 bases and J lost 2; bases outside the gene matches: 11. This CDR3 contains 17 residues. CDR3 amino acids: CASSRGHQGEAGNTIYF. The CDR3 DNA follows: TGTGCCAGCAGCCGAGGTCATCAGGGGGAAGCTGGAAACACCATATATTTT. The whole variable domain, filled in from reference TRBV14 and TRBJ1-3, reads EAGVTQFPSHSVIEKGQTVTLRCDPISGHDNLYWYRRVMGKEIKFLLHFVKESKQDESGMPNNRFLAERTGGTYSTLKVQPAELEDSGVYFCASSRGHQGEAGNTIYFGEGSWLTVV.

This clonotype was recorded many times. The rearrangement uses TRBV20-1 and TRBJ2-7, with a tentative D call TRBD2 (6 bases). The V end was cut by 0 bases, the J end by 0 bases, with 18 bases between. This CDR3 has 17 amino acids. Looked up from germline, CDR1 is DFQATT and CDR2 is SNEGSKA (reference sequence). The CDR3, as DNA: TGCAGTGCTAGAGATATTGGGTTCGGAGGGGTCTCCTACGAGCAGTACTTC. Its translation: CSARDIGFGGVSYEQYF.

This rearrangement joins TRBV18 to TRBJ1-4, with D possibly TRBD1 on 6 matching bases. The CDR3 sequence is 14 residues long. Germline CDR1 and CDR2: KGHSH and LQKENI. V was cut by 10 bases and J by 6 bases, with 18 bases left in between. DNA for the CDR3: TGTGCCACTCTTCGACAGGCCGGGGATGAAAAACTGTTTTTT. This codes for CATLRQAGDEKLFF.

This clonotype was counted at least ten times. The CDR3 sequence is CATQLDGLDINEQFF. CDR3 DNA: TGTGCCACCCAGCTTGACGGACTAGATATCAATGAGCAGTTCTTC. V usage is TRBV11-2 and J usage is TRBJ2-1; 7 bases are shared with TRBD2. This CDR3 has 15 amino acids. J was trimmed by 6 bases and V by 10 bases; bases with no gene match: 15. CDR1 is SGHAT and CDR2 is FQNNGV in the germline V gene.

At least ten counts were recorded for this clonotype. The gene calls are TRBV25-1 and TRBJ2-4; D might be TRBD1 (6 bases). CDR3 length equals 15 residues. V was clipped by 5 bases and J by 3 bases, with 14 bases between them. Per germline, CDR1 MGHDK and CDR2 SYGVNS. CDR3 residues: CASSQGTVGKNIQYF. The CDR3 coding sequence is TGTGCCAGCAGTCAGGGGACGGTCGGCAAAAACATTCAGTACTTC.

The sample holds many counts of this clonotype. This chain connects TRBV15 to TRBJ2-7; D gene unclear. Germline V gives CDR1 LNHNV, CDR2 YYDKDF (reference sequence). V lost 3 bases and J lost 3, with 9 bases in between. There are 13 residues in the CDR3. The CDR3 DNA sequence: TGTGCCACCAGCAGCTCAGATTTCTACGAGCAGTACTTC. It yields the protein CATSSSDFYEQYF.

The chain carries TRBV11-2 and TRBJ1-3, with TRBD1 identical over 10 bases. Per germline, CDR1 SGHAT and CDR2 FQNNGV. The junction had 4 bases not matched to a gene; V was cut back by 4 bases and J by 4 bases. This CDR3 spans 15 amino acids. CDR3 in amino acids: CASSSGQGDGNTIYF. CDR3 nucleotides: TGTGCCAGCAGCTCTGGACAGGGGGACGGAAACACCATATATTTT. Filled out from reference TRBV11-2 and TRBJ1-3, the complete variable domain reads EAGVAQSPRYKIIEKRQSVAFWCNPISGHATLYWYQQILGQGPKLLIQFQNNGVVDDSQLPKDRFSAERLKGVDSTLKIQPAKLEDSAVYLCASSSGQGDGNTIYFGEGSWLTVV.